Listed here are 21 T cell receptor beta chains from one sample, sequenced in a study of CD8+CD57+ T cells in acquired aplastic anemia. Sequencing was done on patients that had shown CD8+CD57+ cell expansion by flow cytometry. Genomic DNA provided the template from which TCR beta VDJ and CDR3 profiles were obtained. From the reads, TCRdb called clonotypes with MiXCR, one entry per CDR3 protein. The sample has over 150,000 distinct CDR3 sequences; nearly 50% are singletons. The sequenced sample was sorted CD4+, CD8+, or CD8+CD57+ T cells (not recorded which) from PBMCs. The receptors here all came from a human donor with aplastic anemia.

The rearrangement links TRBV24-1 to TRBJ2-1; 8 bases are a match to TRBD2. Germline V lookup: CDR1 KGHDR, CDR2 SFDVKD. Unmatched junction bases numbered 10, after V lost 5 bases and J lost 5 bases. CDR3 length: 16 amino acids. This chain's CDR3 is CATSALSRGGNNEQFF. CDR3 DNA: TGTGCCACCAGTGCCCTATCCCGGGGGGGGAACAATGAGCAGTTCTTC.

The V call is TRBV10-2, the J call TRBJ2-5; D ambiguous. CDR1 is WSHSY and CDR2 is SAAADI in the germline V gene. This CDR3 is 13 amino acids long. V was cut by 8 bases and J by 4 bases, with 14 bases left in between. The CDR3 loop is CASCPQWTETQYF. In nucleotides, the CDR3 is TGCGCCAGCTGCCCCCAGTGGACAGAGACCCAGTACTTC.

This clonotype was counted at least ten times. The rearrangement uses TRBV15 and TRBJ1-3; the D is unclear. Trimming took 0 bases from V and 1 from J, leaving 10 bases between them. The CDR3 covers 16 residues. Per the germline V gene, CDR1 is LNHNV and CDR2 is YYDKDF (reference sequence). CDR3 amino acids: CATSRDKAMSGNTIYF. The CDR3 region has the DNA TGTGCCACCAGCAGAGATAAGGCAATGTCTGGAAACACCATATATTTT.

This clonotype was found many times. The rearrangement uses TRBV6-1 and TRBJ1-1; D not certain. The ends were cut back, 6 bases at V and 2 bases at J, with 4 bases in the middle. Germline CDR1 and CDR2: MNHNS and SASEGT. This CDR3 spans 11 amino acids. The DNA for the CDR3 is TGTGCCAGCAGGATCAACACTGAAGCTTTCTTT. It translates to CASRINTEAFF.

The rearrangement uses TRBV3-1 and TRBJ2-7; no clear D. V lost 0 bases and J lost 5, with 14 bases in between. The CDR3 spans 15 residues. Germline V gene data show CDR1 as LGHDT and CDR2 as YNNKEL (reference sequence). The CDR3: CASSQDRTYANEQYF. The CDR3 DNA is TGTGCCAGCAGCCAAGATAGAACTTACGCGAACGAGCAGTACTTC.

This clonotype showed up many times. The chain combines TRBV20-1 with TRBJ2-3; 12 bases map to TRBD2. CDR1 DFQATT and CDR2 SNEGSKA come from the germline V gene (reference sequence). This CDR3 is built from 14 residues. After removal of 3 bases from V and 6 bases from J, the junction contained 4 bases not matched to a gene. The CDR3 DNA follows: TGCAGTGCTAGTCTAGCGGGGGGGGACGATACGCAGTATTTT. This sequence encodes CSASLAGGDDTQYF.

A word on this clonotype: This could be a read error, since a much larger clone is one nucleotide away. The V gene is TRBV14, the J gene TRBJ1-4; 7 bases are a match to TRBD1. The CDR3 length is 13 residues. Looked up from germline, CDR1 is SGHDN and CDR2 is FVKESK. CDR3 coding DNA: TGTGCCAGCAGCCTAACTCCGGGACAGCTTTTACTTTGG. Its protein product is CASSLTPGQLLLW.

This sequence joins TRBV5-1 and TRBJ1-4, with D uncertain. CDR3 size: 15 residues. Looked up from germline, CDR1 is SGHRS and CDR2 is YFSETQ. The V gene lost 0 bases and the J gene lost 5 bases, with 11 bases spanning the gap. The CDR3 DNA follows: TGCGCCAGCAGCTTGGACGGCGAACTCAATGAAAAACTGTTTTTT. Residues: CASSLDGELNEKLFF. Using reference TRBV5-1 and TRBJ1-4 for the parts outside the CDR3, the full variable domain is KAGVTQTPRYLIKTRGQQVTLSCSPISGHRSVSWYQQTPGQGLQFLFEYFSETQRNKGNFPGRFSGRQFSNSRSEMNVSTLELGDSALYLCASSLDGELNEKLFFGSGTQLSVL.

The CDR3 sequence: CASSPEGQGYNEQFF. CDR3 nucleotide sequence: TGTGCCAGCAGCCCAGAGGGGCAGGGCTACAATGAGCAGTTCTTC. This chain joins TRBV6-4 and TRBJ2-1; D is tentatively TRBD1 or TRBD2 (5 bases each). The germline V gene has CDR1 MRHNA and CDR2 SNTAGT. V lost 6 bases, J lost 3 bases, and 15 bases lay in between. The length of the CDR3 is 15 residues.

This sequence joins TRBV15 and TRBJ2-7; D assignment may be TRBD1 or TRBD2 (5 bases each). The germline V gene encodes CDR1 LNHNV and CDR2 YYDKDF (reference sequence). With 1 base removed from V and 3 bases from J, the gap between germline ends came to 10 bases. This CDR3 region has 14 residues. Here the CDR3 reads CATSRAGTVYEQYF. The CDR3 bases are TGTGCCACCAGCAGAGCCGGGACCGTCTACGAGCAGTACTTC.

Details on this clonotype: It may be a read error: a sequence one base away is much more abundant. V is TRBV6-5 and J is TRBJ2-5; no reliable D call. CDR3 length: 15 residues. Looked up from germline, CDR1 is MNHEY and CDR2 is SVGAGI. V was clipped by 2 bases and J by 1 base, with 11 bases between them. For the CDR3, the DNA is TGTGCCAGCAGTTACACGAGGTGGAGCCAAGAGACCCAGTACTTC. This gives the protein CASSYTRWSQETQYF.

This clonotype was counted ten times or more. V is TRBV7-6 and J is TRBJ1-6; 8 bases map to TRBD1. Germline V gene sequence: CDR1 SGHVS, CDR2 FNYEAQ. With 2 bases clipped from V and 7 bases from J, the junction kept 4 bases outside the gene matches. This CDR3 is built from 15 residues. The CDR3 DNA reads TGTGCCAGCAGCTTAAGTACAGGGGGGAATTCACCCCTCCACTTT. It specifies CASSLSTGGNSPLHF.

This clonotype was seen more than once but under ten times. This chain joins TRBV20-1 and TRBJ2-5; D not certain. Germline V gene lookup returns CDR1 DFQATT and CDR2 SNEGSKA (reference sequence). The CDR3 extends over 12 amino acids. V dropped 1 base and J dropped 2 bases, with 5 bases sitting between them. In DNA, the CDR3 is TGCAGTGCTAGAGTTGGTCAAGAGACCCAGTACTTC. Its translation: CSARVGQETQYF.

Ten or more counts support this clonotype. The chain carries TRBV6-1 and TRBJ1-1, with D possibly TRBD1 on 6 matching bases. CDR3 length: 13 residues. V lost 3 bases and J 10 bases, leaving 15 bases between the germline ends. Germline CDR1 MNHNS, CDR2 SASEGT. CDR3 amino acids: CASSDGGAIRAFF. CDR3 nucleotide sequence: TGTGCCAGCAGTGACGGGGGGGCAATAAGAGCTTTCTTT.

This clonotype was counted only a few times. The rearrangement links TRBV15 to TRBJ1-1, with D maybe TRBD1 (6 bases). V was pared by 2 bases and J by 4 bases, with 11 bases between. The germline V gene encodes CDR1 LNHNV and CDR2 YYDKDF (reference sequence). This CDR3 has 14 amino acids. CDR3 DNA: TGTGCCACCAGCAGACTACAGGGAGGCACTGAAGCTTTCTTT. Translating it yields CATSRLQGGTEAFF.

Concerning this clonotype itself: It is likely a read error, because the conserved phenylalanine at the end of the CDR3 is missing. The limits of the CDR3 on the DNA are not certain, so only TCRdb's listed CDR3 is given. This chain connects TRBV15 to TRBJ2-7; the table's D call, TRBD1, has no DNA check behind it. The length of the CDR3 is 17 amino acids, counting both ends. In germline, CDR1 is LNHNV, CDR2 YYDKDF (reference sequence). The CDR3 loop reads CATSTRDGTGSSLDRCS.

The CDR3 bases are TGTGCCACCAGTGATTCCCGGGAGACTAGCGGGGGCAACACCGGGGAGCTGTTTTTT. Translated: CATSDSRETSGGNTGELFF. This chain uses TRBV24-1 with TRBJ2-2, with 12 bases fitting TRBD2. J gave up 2 bases and V 2 bases, and 8 bases lay outside the gene matches. The germline gives CDR1 KGHDR, CDR2 SFDVKD. The CDR3 extends over 19 amino acids.

This rearrangement joins TRBV7-2 to TRBJ2-2; D is perhaps TRBD2 (5 bases). The germline V gene encodes CDR1 SGHTA and CDR2 FQGNSA. V was cut by 6 bases and J by 6 bases, with 8 bases left in between. The CDR3 has 12 residues. CDR3 amino acids: CASSTRAGELFF. In DNA form, the CDR3 reads TGTGCCAGCAGTACTAGAGCCGGGGAGCTGTTTTTT.

There are many counts of this clonotype. The rearrangement links TRBV20-1 to TRBJ1-2; TRBD1 aligns across 7 bases. The germline gives CDR1 DFQATT, CDR2 SNEGSKA (reference sequence). V lost 6 bases, J lost 5 bases, and 15 bases stayed unmatched. The CDR3 spans 15 residues. As DNA, the CDR3 is TGCAGTGCCCCGGGAGAAACAGGGGTAAATTATGGCTACACCTTC. Its translation is CSAPGETGVNYGYTF.

This clonotype was counted ten times or more. The chain has TRBV12-3 or TRBV12-4 and TRBJ1-4; D uncertain. V was shortened by 4 bases and J by 2 bases, with 8 bases between the two germline ends. The CDR3 spans 14 residues. The CDR3 nucleotides are TGTGCCAGCAGTTCCAGGAATACTAATGAAAAACTGTTTTTT. Translating it yields CASSSRNTNEKLFF.

This clonotype has at least ten counts. This chain links TRBV11-2 with TRBJ2-3; 7 bases are shared with TRBD1. This CDR3 has 14 residues. CDR1 SGHAT and CDR2 FQNNGV come from the germline V gene. With 3 bases clipped from V and 3 bases from J, the junction kept 3 bases outside the gene matches. In DNA, the CDR3 is TGTGCCAGCAGCTTTGACAGGGTTACAGATACGCAGTATTTT. It specifies CASSFDRVTDTQYF.